The 31 T cell receptor beta chains presented below share a single source sample, sequenced in a study. TCRdb analysed the 5' RACE reads with MiXCR anew, one entry per CDR3 protein. The data hold 55,000 to 70,000 distinct CDR3 sequences, with 28% observed a single time. The sequencing sample was made of tumor-infiltrating memory CD4+ T cells sorted from the breast tumor. Subset specified: memory CD4+ T cells, CD4+CD45RO+CD25-. The receptors come from a female donor with breast cancer.

This clonotype has only a few counts. The chain is built from TRBV29-1 and TRBJ2-3; 7 bases align to TRBD2. The CDR3 is 15 amino acids. V lost 6 bases and J lost 1; bases outside the gene matches: 10. Germline CDR1 and CDR2: SQVTM and ANQGSEA. The CDR3 bases are TGCAGCGTACGTCAAAGCGGGATTCGCACAGATACGCAGTATTTT. It codes for CSVRQSGIRTDTQYF.

This clonotype occurred a few times. The J gene is TRBJ1-1, the V gene TRBV7-6; unclear D gene. V shed 5 bases and J shed 1 base, with 8 bases lying between them. CDR3 length: 13 residues. The germline V gene encodes CDR1 SGHVS and CDR2 FNYEAQ. The CDR3 loop is CASSLTRNTEAFF. The CDR3 bases are TGTGCCAGCAGCCTAACACGGAACACTGAAGCTTTCTTT.

This clonotype was picked up a small number of times. The chain joins TRBV12-3 or TRBV12-4 to TRBJ1-1; D gene ambiguous. This CDR3 comprises 15 residues. The V end lost 5 bases, the J end lost 8 bases, and 21 bases lay between the germline ends. Here the CDR3 reads CASSPETTLAGEAFF. The CDR3 bases are TGTGCCAGCAGTCCAGAAACAACCCTAGCGGGGGAAGCTTTCTTT.

For this clonotype: A read error is likely, as this CDR3 ends without the conserved phenylalanine or tryptophan. The V gene is TRBV20-1, the J gene TRBJ1-1; 7 bases map to TRBD1. This CDR3 has 14 residues. CDR1 and CDR2 (germline): DFQATT, SNEGSKA (reference sequence). V trimming: 2 bases; J trimming: 2 bases; junction bases outside the gene matches: 5. CDR3 DNA: TGCAGTGCTAGATCCCGGGACAGAAACACTGAAGCTTTCCTT. It translates to CSARSRDRNTEAFL.

This clonotype was counted only a few times. V gene TRBV7-3 combines with J gene TRBJ2-3; D gene ambiguous. This CDR3 is built from 15 residues. Germline V CDR1 and CDR2: SGHTA, FQGTGA. V was cut by 2 bases and J by 0 bases, with 9 bases left in between. CDR3 DNA: TGTGCCAGCAGCTTAGCGCACGGGAGCACAGATACGCAGTATTTT. Translating it yields CASSLAHGSTDTQYF.

V and J are TRBV12-3 or TRBV12-4 and TRBJ2-1; 9 bases match TRBD2. Unmatched junction bases numbered 13, after V lost 6 bases and J lost 4 bases. There are 17 residues in the CDR3. Here the CDR3 reads CASSEQAWTSEYNEQFF. CDR3 in DNA: TGTGCCAGCAGCGAGCAAGCTTGGACTAGCGAGTACAATGAGCAGTTCTTC.

As concerns this clonotype: The junction departs from germline at one end; a sequencing error may be responsible. The rearrangement uses TRBV7-3 and TRBJ2-2, with D perhaps matching TRBD2 (5 bases). Germline V gives CDR1 SGHTA, CDR2 FQGTGA. CDR3 length equals 13 residues. The CDR3 DNA reads as TGTGCCAGCAGCCGAACAGCTCCCGGGGAGCTGTTATTT. It encodes CASSRTAPGELLF.

V is TRBV7-9 and J is TRBJ1-4, with 7 positions matching TRBD1. The CDR3 extends over 14 amino acids. Germline CDR1 is SEHNR and CDR2 is FQNEAQ (reference sequence). V trimming: 5 bases; J trimming: 7 bases; junction bases outside the gene matches: 7. The CDR3 bases are TGTGCCAGCAGCATCCGACAGGGTGGTGAAAAACTGTTTTTT. Protein sequence: CASSIRQGGEKLFF.

This clonotype has only one observation. One end of the junction varies from germline; a read error may be responsible. The chain combines TRBV5-1 with TRBJ2-3; D is unclear. The CDR3 extends over 12 amino acids. The germline CDR1 and CDR2 sequences are SGHRS and YFSETQ. The CDR3 here is CARSLSVDTQYF. The CDR3 nucleotides are TGTGCCAGAAGCTTGTCGGTGGATACGCAGTATTTT.

In its sample, this clonotype was seen many times. This chain connects TRBV7-2 to TRBJ2-2; TRBD1 is a possible D gene (5 bases). The CDR3 is 15 amino acids. V dropped 5 bases and J dropped 5 bases, with 15 bases sitting between them. CDR1 SGHTA and CDR2 FQGNSA come from the germline V gene. This CDR3 reads CASSRGAEGTGELFF. Here the CDR3 DNA reads TGTGCCAGCAGCCGTGGGGCGGAAGGAACCGGGGAGCTGTTTTTT. The entire variable domain, with the rest obtained from reference TRBV7-2 and TRBJ2-2, is as follows: GAGVSQSPSNKVTEKGKDVELRCDPISGHTALYWYRQSLGQGLEFLIYFQGNSAPDKSGLPSDRFSAERTGGSVSTLTIQRTQQEDSAVYLCASSRGAEGTGELFFGEGSRLTVL.

V and J are TRBV9 and TRBJ2-5; 15 bases agree with TRBD2. The ends lost 4 bases at V and 4 bases at J; junction bases unmatched: 8. There are 17 residues in the CDR3. Germline lookup yields CDR1 SGDLS and CDR2 YYNGEE. The CDR3 nucleotides are TGTGCCAGCAGCCCACGGACTAGCGGGAGGGTGGCAGAGACCCAGTACTTC. As protein: CASSPRTSGRVAETQYF.

The chain recombines TRBV6-2 or TRBV6-3 with TRBJ2-3; 9 nucleotides line up with TRBD2. The CDR3 length is 14 residues. The germline V gene has CDR1 MNHEY and CDR2 SVGEGT. V lost 4 bases and J lost 6; bases outside the gene matches: 5. CDR3 residues: CASSFGTSMDTQYF. The CDR3 DNA sequence: TGTGCCAGCAGTTTCGGGACTAGCATGGATACGCAGTATTTT.

V usage is TRBV5-1 and J usage is TRBJ2-5; 7 bases match TRBD2. This CDR3 is 15 amino acids long. Germline CDR1 reads SGHRS; CDR2 reads YFSETQ. J was trimmed by 5 bases and V by 2 bases; bases with no gene match: 9. CDR3 sequence reads: CASSFSGGGFETQYF. The CDR3 coding sequence is TGCGCCAGCAGCTTTTCCGGCGGGGGTTTTGAGACCCAGTACTTC.

The chain has TRBV24-1 and TRBJ2-4; perhaps D is TRBD1 or TRBD2 (5 bases each). CDR1 is KGHDR, CDR2 SFDVKD, per germline. The V end lost 4 bases, the J end lost 6 bases, and 12 bases lay between the germline ends. The CDR3 totals 14 residues. The CDR3 DNA is TGTGCCACCAGTGACTCACGTGGGGGAAACATTCAGTACTTC. Amino acid sequence: CATSDSRGGNIQYF.

The chain has TRBV25-1 and TRBJ1-5, with D uncertain. The V and J ends lost 5 bases and 6 bases respectively, with 11 bases between them. The CDR3 consists of 13 residues. In germline, CDR1 is MGHDK, CDR2 SYGVNS. The CDR3 bases are TGTGCCAGCAGTCGGAGGAACCTTCAGCCCCAGCATTTT. It yields the protein CASSRRNLQPQHF.

This clonotype was observed at least ten times. The chain combines TRBV6-2 or TRBV6-3 with TRBJ2-1; possibly TRBD2 for D (6 bases). V dropped 5 bases and J dropped 8 bases, with 10 bases sitting between them. The CDR3 covers 12 residues. Germline loops: CDR1 MNHEY, CDR2 SVGEGT. CDR3 in amino acids: CASSPSDDEQFF. CDR3 DNA sequence: TGTGCCAGCAGTCCTAGCGACGATGAGCAGTTCTTC.

In its sample, this clonotype was seen once. The chain joins TRBV10-3 to TRBJ2-3; D unclear. Trimming pared 0 bases from V and 6 bases from J, leaving 7 bases between. CDR3 length: 13 residues. Germline CDR1 ENHRY, CDR2 SYGVKD. The CDR3 reads CAISESGWDTQYF. The CDR3 DNA follows: TGTGCCATCAGTGAGTCAGGCTGGGATACGCAGTATTTT.

This clonotype came up a few times. The chain joins TRBV5-1 to TRBJ1-5, with 7 bases identical to TRBD1. The germline CDR1 and CDR2 sequences are SGHRS and YFSETQ. This CDR3 is built from 14 residues. Germline trimming cut 4 bases from V and 5 bases from J; bases unmatched to any gene: 6. CDR3 DNA sequence: TGCGCCAGCAGCCCGACAGGGATGGATCAGCCCCAGCATTTT. The encoded protein is CASSPTGMDQPQHF.

This clonotype has more than one count but fewer than ten. The V gene is TRBV6-1, the J gene TRBJ2-2; D remains unclear. CDR1 MNHNS and CDR2 SASEGT come from the germline V gene. The CDR3 covers 12 residues. With 5 bases removed from V and 5 bases from J, the gap between germline ends came to 6 bases. CDR3 nucleotides: TGTGCCAGCAGTAGAGAGACCGGGGAGCTGTTTTTT. Translation gives CASSRETGELFF.

This clonotype occurred many times. The V call is TRBV20-1, the J call TRBJ2-1, with no clear D. This CDR3 is built from 15 residues. V was trimmed by 6 bases and J by 6 bases, leaving 21 bases between them. Per the germline V gene, CDR1 is DFQATT and CDR2 is SNEGSKA (reference sequence). CDR3 residues: CSAIPRYLMGNEQFF. The CDR3 nucleotides are TGCAGTGCGATCCCGAGGTACCTCATGGGCAATGAGCAGTTCTTC.

With respect to this clonotype: This could be a read error, since a much larger clone is one nucleotide away. This chain joins TRBV7-2 and TRBJ2-6, with D maybe TRBD1 (6 bases). In germline, CDR1 is SGHTA, CDR2 FQGNSA. The CDR3 is made up of 14 amino acids. Trimming pared 5 bases from V and 6 bases from J, leaving 11 bases between. The CDR3 here is CASSGGPEANVLTF. As DNA, the CDR3 is TGTGCCAGCAGCGGGGGCCCTGAGGCCAACGTCCTGACTTTC.

This clonotype was counted many times. The rearrangement links TRBV7-8 to TRBJ2-7, with D possibly being TRBD2 (7 bases). Per germline, CDR1 SGHVS and CDR2 FQNEAQ. CDR3 length equals 16 residues. Trimming removed 0 bases from V and 7 bases from J, with 19 bases in between. Here the CDR3 DNA reads TGTGCCAGCAGCTTAGCGGGGGGGCAGGGACGAGAGGAGCAGTACTTC. It is translated as CASSLAGGQGREEQYF.

The chain employs TRBV7-2 and TRBJ2-1; D remains ambiguous. Trimming took 4 bases from V and 9 from J, leaving 10 bases between them. CDR3 length: 12 amino acids. CDR1 and CDR2 (germline): SGHTA, FQGNSA. The DNA for the CDR3 is TGTGCCAGCAGCTCTCCCATAGGTGAGCAGTTCTTC. Translated: CASSSPIGEQFF.

This clonotype was found a few times. This chain connects TRBV19 to TRBJ1-5; a weak D match, TRBD1 (5 bases). V dropped 7 bases and J dropped 2 bases, with 15 bases sitting between them. CDR1 is LNHDA, CDR2 SQIVND, per germline (reference sequence). This CDR3 comprises 15 residues. This CDR3 is CASIRKWGGNQPQHF. The CDR3 region has the DNA TGTGCCAGTATAAGGAAGTGGGGGGGCAATCAGCCCCAGCATTTT.

V gene TRBV7-9 combines with J gene TRBJ1-1, with D tentatively TRBD1 (5 bases). The CDR3 contains 11 residues. Trimming pared 5 bases from V and 10 bases from J, leaving 11 bases between. Looked up from germline, CDR1 is SEHNR and CDR2 is FQNEAQ (reference sequence). DNA for the CDR3: TGTGCCAGCAGCCAAACAGGTAGAGCTTTCTTT. It codes for CASSQTGRAFF.

The chain has TRBV6-5 and TRBJ1-1; 11 positions agree with TRBD1. V dropped 8 bases and J dropped 4; count of bases not matched to a gene: 9. Germline V gene lookup returns CDR1 MNHEY and CDR2 SVGAGI. This CDR3 region has 15 residues. CDR3 sequence: CASGPHGQGATEAFF. DNA for the CDR3: TGTGCCAGCGGTCCTCACGGACAGGGGGCCACTGAAGCTTTCTTT.

V usage is TRBV5-1 and J usage is TRBJ2-2; D unresolved. The CDR3 length is 13 residues. V gave up 0 bases and J gave up 5 bases, with 5 bases separating them. Germline V gene sequence: CDR1 SGHRS, CDR2 YFSETQ. CDR3 DNA: TGCGCCAGCAGCTTGGCCGCTACCGGGGAGCTGTTTTTT. It specifies CASSLAATGELFF.

This clonotype showed up just a few times. The V gene is TRBV5-1, the J gene TRBJ2-5; D may be TRBD1 or TRBD2 (6 bases each). V lost 0 bases, J lost 6 bases, and 9 bases lay in between. Germline V CDR1 and CDR2: SGHRS, YFSETQ. The CDR3 is 13 amino acids. The CDR3 DNA reads TGCGCCAGCAGCTTGGATGGGGGGCAGACCCAGTACTTC. Amino acids: CASSLDGGQTQYF.

This clonotype appeared many times. The genes are TRBV28 and TRBJ1-2, with a weak D call TRBD1 (6 bases). This CDR3 comprises 13 residues. Trimming removed 6 bases at V and 5 bases at J, with 13 bases between. Germline CDR1 reads MDHEN; CDR2 reads SYDVKM. The CDR3 bases are TGTGCCAGCAGAAATCAGGACAGTTATGGCTACACCTTC. Its protein is CASRNQDSYGYTF.

This chain uses TRBV9 with TRBJ2-6; no firm D call. The CDR3 is made up of 17 amino acids. Germline V gene sequence: CDR1 SGDLS, CDR2 YYNGEE. Trimming shortened V by 4 bases and J by 0 bases, and 14 bases separated the two germline ends. The CDR3 coding sequence is TGTGCCAGCAGCTTAACCCTAATGAGCTCTGGGGCCAACGTCCTGACTTTC. It encodes CASSLTLMSSGANVLTF.

Concerning this clonotype: An end of the junction differs from the germline gene, which may be a read error. The V and J genes are TRBV9 and TRBJ1-2; TRBD1 is a possible D gene (5 bases). CDR3 length: 15 residues. Germline CDR1 reads SGDLS; CDR2 reads YYNGEE. CDR3 residues: CASSVGTTVIYGYTF. The CDR3 DNA sequence: TGTGCCAGCAGCGTAGGGACAACAGTTATCTATGGCTACACCTTT.